This entry lists 32 T cell receptor beta chains sequenced from one sample in a study of blood T cell repertoires in COVID-19. Clones were sequenced by immunoSEQ multiplex PCR, and TCRdb holds only the in-frame ones, with some missing. This table has 110,000 to 150,000 clones, about 89% appearing once. Sequencing was performed on peripheral blood. The source is a man in his fifties or sixties with active or convalescent COVID-19.

This clone was counted a single time. V is TRBV4-3 and J is TRBJ2-2, with 8 nucleotides matching TRBD2. Germline CDR1 and CDR2: LGHNA and YSLEER. V lost 6 bases, J lost 2 bases, and 11 bases stayed unmatched. CDR3 size: 17 residues. CDR3 sequence: CASSSAGGGGNTGELFF. The CDR3 DNA is TGCGCCAGCAGTTCCGCGGGGGGCGGGGGAAACACCGGGGAGCTGTTTTTT.

V and J are TRBV6-5 and TRBJ1-1, with D perhaps TRBD1 (6 bases). V gave up 6 bases and J gave up 4 bases, with 18 bases separating them. Germline lookup yields CDR1 MNHEY and CDR2 SVGAGI. This CDR3 has 15 residues. The CDR3 sequence: CASRWAGDGRTEAFF. In DNA form, the CDR3 reads TGTGCCAGCAGGTGGGCAGGGGATGGCCGCACTGAAGCTTTCTTT.

The chain has TRBV6-1 and TRBJ1-5; possible D gene TRBD1, 6 bases. Trimming removed 1 base at V and 0 bases at J, with 25 bases between. Per the germline V gene, CDR1 is MNHNS and CDR2 is SASEGT. The CDR3 is 21 residues long. CDR3 in amino acids: CASSEGLRGRGAGYSNQPQHF. In DNA form, the CDR3 reads TGTGCCAGCAGTGAAGGTCTTCGGGGCAGGGGCGCCGGATATAGCAATCAGCCCCAGCATTTT.

This sequence joins TRBV4-1 and TRBJ2-7; the D is unclear. The CDR3 has 16 residues. V was clipped by 0 bases and J by 4 bases, with 16 bases between them. The germline V gene encodes CDR1 MGHRA and CDR2 YSYEKL. This chain's CDR3 is CASSQDGASIAYEQYF. The CDR3, as DNA: TGCGCCAGCAGCCAAGATGGTGCCAGTATAGCATACGAGCAGTACTTC.

V gene TRBV10-3 combines with J gene TRBJ1-6; 7 bases align to TRBD1. Germline CDR1 ENHRY, CDR2 SYGVKD. CDR3 size: 15 residues. The V gene end was trimmed by 10 bases and the J gene end by 7 bases; junction bases not matched to a gene: 13. The CDR3 DNA reads as TGTGCCACAACACCAGAACAGGGGTACAATTCACCCCTCCACTTT. This encodes CATTPEQGYNSPLHF.

This clone occurred a few times. The genes are TRBV5-5 and TRBJ1-4; perhaps TRBD1 as D (5 bases). The CDR3 consists of 14 residues. Between the trimmed V and J ends, which lost 2 bases and 7 bases, there was a span of 12 bases. The germline gives CDR1 SGHKS, CDR2 YYEKEE (reference sequence). DNA for the CDR3: TGTGCCAGCAGCTTAGCAGGGTACGGTGAAAAACTGTTTTTT. Residues: CASSLAGYGEKLFF.

The gene calls are TRBV20-1 and TRBJ2-7; D may be TRBD1 (6 bases). Per germline, CDR1 DFQATT and CDR2 SNEGSKA (reference sequence). The CDR3 has 14 amino acids. Deletions cut 3 bases from V and 6 bases from J, with 18 bases between. This CDR3 reads CSASSRGKGSEQYF. DNA for the CDR3: TGCAGTGCTAGTTCCAGGGGCAAGGGGTCCGAGCAGTACTTC.

On this clone itself: Other DNA sequences within the sample encode an identical CDR3. The chain combines TRBV6-5 with TRBJ2-2, with 10 bases fitting TRBD1. CDR3 length equals 15 residues. The V segment lost 6 bases and the J segment 5 bases; nucleotides outside the gene matches: 6. The V gene's germline CDR1 is MNHEY and CDR2 SVGAGI. The CDR3 here is CASRPGTGETGELFF. The CDR3 region has the DNA TGTGCCAGCAGACCTGGGACAGGGGAAACCGGGGAGCTGTTTTTT.

This clone appeared a single time. The CDR3 nucleotides read TGTGCCAGCAGTTACTATCGGGGGGGGTGGAATGAGCAGTTCTTC. The encoded protein is CASSYYRGGWNEQFF. The chain links TRBV6-5 to TRBJ2-1; TRBD2 aligns across 8 bases. With 1 base clipped from V and 7 bases from J, the junction kept 6 bases outside the gene matches. The CDR3 totals 15 residues. Germline V gene sequence: CDR1 MNHEY, CDR2 SVGAGI.

The chain employs TRBV5-5 and TRBJ1-1; 9 positions agree with TRBD1. CDR1 and CDR2 from the germline V gene are SGHKS and YYEKEE (reference sequence). V lost 3 bases and J lost 8; bases outside the gene matches: 8. The CDR3 contains 14 residues. The chain's CDR3 is CASSSGQGAAEAFF. In DNA, the CDR3 is TGTGCCAGCAGCTCGGGACAGGGAGCTGCAGAAGCTTTCTTT.

The rearrangement uses TRBV15 and TRBJ2-3; 7 bases are shared with TRBD2. Germline V gene data show CDR1 as LNHNV and CDR2 as YYDKDF (reference sequence). The CDR3 consists of 12 residues. Trimming at V came to 3 bases and at J to 10 bases, leaving 4 bases not matched to a gene. The CDR3 nucleotides read TGTGCCACCAGCAGCGGACTAGGGGCGCAGTATTTT. This encodes CATSSGLGAQYF. Combining the CDR3 with reference TRBV15 and TRBJ2-3 gives the whole variable domain DAMVIQNPRYQVTQFGKPVTLSCSQTLNHNVMYWYQQKSSQAPKLLFHYYDKDFNNEADTPDNFQSRRPNTSFCFLDIRSPGLGDTAMYLCATSSGLGAQYFGPGTRLTVL.

The chain has TRBV29-1 and TRBJ2-2; possible D gene TRBD2, 5 bases. Germline V gives CDR1 SQVTM, CDR2 ANQGSEA. This CDR3 comprises 12 residues. V lost 4 bases and J 11 bases, leaving 14 bases between the germline ends. DNA of the CDR3: TGCAGCGTTGGGTCGGGATTTCCCGAGCTGTTTTTT. Amino acids: CSVGSGFPELFF.

The chain combines TRBV7-8 with TRBJ1-1; D not resolved. Germline CDR1 is SGHVS and CDR2 is FQNEAQ. V was trimmed by 5 bases and J by 1 base, leaving 11 bases between them. This CDR3 contains 14 residues. The CDR3 DNA is TGTGCCAGCAGCCTCAGTGAGGGGAACACTGAAGCTTTCTTT. Translation: CASSLSEGNTEAFF.

CDR3 in amino acids: CAWSAGTARVWTTEQYF. CDR3 DNA: TGTGCCTGGAGTGCCGGGACAGCGAGGGTCTGGACCACCGAGCAGTACTTC. V is TRBV30 and J is TRBJ2-7; TRBD1 aligns across 7 bases. Per germline, CDR1 GTSNPN and CDR2 SVGIG (reference sequence). This CDR3 comprises 17 residues. V was clipped by 1 base and J by 6 bases; unmatched bases: 18. Full variable domain (remainder filled in from reference TRBV30 and TRBJ2-7): SQTIHQWPATLVQPVGSPLSLECTVEGTSNPNLYWYRQAAGRGLQLLFYSVGIGQISSEVPQNLSASRPQDRQFILSSKKLLLSDSGFYLCAWSAGTARVWTTEQYFGPGTRLTVT.

The chain is built from TRBV7-9 and TRBJ1-1; the match to TRBD1 covers 9 bases. This CDR3 spans 14 amino acids. V dropped 4 bases and J dropped 1; count of bases not matched to a gene: 1. Looked up from germline, CDR1 is SEHNR and CDR2 is FQNEAQ (reference sequence). DNA for the CDR3: TGTGCCAGCAGCTCACAGGGGGCGAACACTGAAGCTTTCTTT. Encoded protein: CASSSQGANTEAFF.

The chain recombines TRBV3-1 (or the pseudogene TRBV3-2) with TRBJ1-1; TRBD1 is a possible D gene (5 bases). CDR1 and CDR2 from the germline V gene are LGHDT and YNNKEL (reference sequence). The ends were cut back, 5 bases at V and 5 bases at J, with 18 bases in the middle. This CDR3 contains 15 residues. This CDR3 reads CASSSRTRTTTEAFF. CDR3 DNA sequence: TGTGCCAGCAGCTCCAGGACACGGACGACTACTGAAGCTTTCTTT.

Regarding this clone: Within the sample, other DNA sequences also encode this same CDR3. The chain joins TRBV7-2 to TRBJ2-1; 7 nucleotides agree with TRBD2. The germline CDR1 and CDR2 sequences are SGHTA and FQGNSA. The CDR3 loop spans 15 amino acids. V dropped 1 base and J dropped 4; count of bases not matched to a gene: 4. The CDR3 is CASSLGLAGYNEQFF. Here the CDR3 DNA reads TGTGCCAGCAGCTTAGGACTAGCTGGTTACAATGAGCAGTTCTTC.

The chain is built from TRBV5-1 and TRBJ1-4; maybe TRBD1 (5 bases). The CDR3 runs to 16 residues. Germline values: CDR1 SGHRS, CDR2 YFSETQ. Trimming left V 4 bases short and J 3 bases short, with 16 bases between. The DNA for the CDR3 is TGCGCCAGCAGCGCATTGCCTTCAGGGTCTAATGAAAAACTGTTTTTT. Its translation: CASSALPSGSNEKLFF.

The chain has TRBV6-2 or TRBV6-3 and TRBJ2-7, with D perhaps matching TRBD2 (6 bases). Trimming removed 6 bases at V and 2 bases at J, with 17 bases between. The CDR3 sequence is 15 residues long. The germline CDR1 and CDR2 sequences are MNHEY and SVGEGT. The CDR3 loop is CASSRSSGLTYEQYF. The CDR3 coding sequence is TGTGCCAGCAGCCGCAGCTCGGGACTGACCTACGAGCAGTACTTC.

The J gene is TRBJ1-1, the V gene TRBV4-1; the D is unclear. V shed 1 base and J shed 4 bases, with 10 bases lying between them. CDR1 and CDR2 (germline): MGHRA, YSYEKL. The length of the CDR3 is 14 residues. The CDR3 is CASSQVRGGTEAFF. The CDR3 DNA reads as TGCGCCAGCAGCCAAGTGCGGGGTGGCACTGAAGCTTTCTTT.

In its sample, this clone was seen once. The chain is built from TRBV28 and TRBJ1-3, with TRBD1 as a possible D gene (6 bases). The CDR3 covers 15 residues. The germline V gene has CDR1 MDHEN and CDR2 SYDVKM. V was shortened by 2 bases and J by 0 bases, with 8 bases between the two germline ends. The CDR3 DNA sequence: TGTGCCAGCAGTTTAGGGGGCCCCTCTGGAAACACCATATATTTT. Its protein product is CASSLGGPSGNTIYF.

The gene calls are TRBV29-1 and TRBJ1-5; D is ambiguous. Trimming left V 4 bases short and J 6 bases short, with 13 bases between. Germline CDR1 and CDR2: SQVTM and ANQGSEA. This CDR3 spans 13 amino acids. CDR3: CSVVQALGQPQHF. Written as DNA, the CDR3 is TGCAGCGTTGTGCAGGCCCTCGGTCAGCCCCAGCATTTT.

The CDR3 spells CASSPQSSGKVEQYF. Here the CDR3 DNA reads TGTGCCAGCAGTCCCCAAAGCAGCGGTAAAGTCGAGCAGTACTTC. This chain links TRBV6-5 with TRBJ2-7, with a tentative D call TRBD2 (5 bases). Per germline, CDR1 MNHEY and CDR2 SVGAGI. This CDR3 is 15 amino acids long. V shed 5 bases and J shed 6 bases, with 20 bases lying between them.

The sample holds a few counts of this clone. This chain connects TRBV7-9 to TRBJ2-7; 9 nucleotides match TRBD2. Germline-derived CDR1 and CDR2 are SEHNR and FQNEAQ (reference sequence). V trimming: 5 bases; J trimming: 6 bases; junction bases outside the gene matches: 11. CDR3 length: 15 amino acids. CDR3 DNA: TGTGCCAGCAGCCCACTTAGCGGGGGCCAGGGCGAGCAGTACTTC. Protein product: CASSPLSGGQGEQYF.

This chain links TRBV4-2 with TRBJ1-1; a weak D match, TRBD1 (6 bases). The ends were cut back, 0 bases at V and 4 bases at J, with 18 bases in the middle. The CDR3 has 17 amino acids. From germline, CDR1 is LGHNA and CDR2 YNFKEQ. This chain's CDR3 is CASSQDRRQDLGTEAFF. CDR3 coding DNA: TGTGCCAGCAGCCAAGATAGGCGACAGGACCTGGGCACTGAAGCTTTCTTT.

The chain links TRBV7-3 to TRBJ1-1; D unclear. The CDR3 loop spans 13 amino acids. The germline V and J ends were trimmed by 5 bases and 3 bases, with 10 bases remaining between them. Germline V gene sequence: CDR1 SGHTA, CDR2 FQGTGA. This CDR3 reads CASSPRRDTEAFF. The CDR3, as DNA: TGTGCCAGCAGCCCCAGGCGGGACACTGAAGCTTTCTTT. Supplemented by reference TRBV7-3 and TRBJ1-1, the full variable domain reads GAGVSQTPSNKVTEKGKYVELRCDPISGHTALYWYRQSLGQGPEFLIYFQGTGAADDSGLPNDRFFAVRPEGSVSTLKIQRTERGDSAVYLCASSPRRDTEAFFGQGTRLTVV.

The V gene is TRBV12-3 or TRBV12-4, the J gene TRBJ1-3; D is ambiguous. Trimming pared 5 bases from V and 4 bases from J, leaving 6 bases between. The CDR3 length is 12 residues. CDR3 residues: CASSPPGNTIYF. The CDR3 coding sequence is TGTGCCAGCAGTCCTCCGGGAAACACCATATATTTT.

V is TRBV28 and J is TRBJ2-5, with a possible D match to TRBD1 (6 bases). The germline V and J ends were trimmed by 1 base and 6 bases, with 12 bases remaining between them. This CDR3 spans 14 amino acids. Per germline, CDR1 MDHEN and CDR2 SYDVKM. The CDR3 is CASSLSQGDKTQYF. The CDR3 DNA reads as TGTGCCAGCAGTTTATCACAGGGTGACAAGACCCAGTACTTC. The whole variable domain, remainder taken from reference TRBV28 and TRBJ2-5, is DVKVTQSSRYLVKRTGEKVFLECVQDMDHENMFWYRQDPGLGLRLIYFSYDVKMKEKGDIPEGYSVSREKKERFSLILESASTNQTSMYLCASSLSQGDKTQYFGPGTRLLVL.

V gene TRBV18 combines with J gene TRBJ1-6, with D uncertain. The CDR3 spans 13 residues. Germline values: CDR1 KGHSH, CDR2 LQKENI. The V and J ends lost 10 bases and 8 bases respectively, with 15 bases between them. The CDR3 protein is CATARAGDSPLHF. The CDR3 nucleotides are TGTGCCACCGCCCGGGCGGGCGATTCACCCCTCCACTTT.

This sequence joins TRBV5-1 and TRBJ1-6; D is ambiguous. This CDR3 has 19 amino acids. From germline, CDR1 is SGHRS and CDR2 YFSETQ. With 4 bases removed from V and 8 bases from J, the gap between germline ends came to 28 bases. CDR3 sequence: CASSGYTSGDLGSHSPLHF. Written as DNA, the CDR3 is TGCGCCAGCAGCGGCTACACTAGTGGGGATTTGGGGTCCCATTCACCCCTCCACTTT.

The J gene is TRBJ2-3, the V gene TRBV4-3; D is possibly TRBD2 (5 bases). The CDR3 length is 18 residues. Trimming pared 2 bases from V and 1 base from J, leaving 19 bases between. Germline lookup yields CDR1 LGHNA and CDR2 YSLEER. CDR3 sequence: CASSQTTSGARGTDTQYF. The CDR3 nucleotides read TGCGCCAGCAGCCAAACCACTTCGGGCGCGAGGGGCACAGATACGCAGTATTTT.

J is TRBJ1-6 and V is TRBV28, with 10 bases that match TRBD1. Germline-derived CDR1 and CDR2 are MDHEN and SYDVKM. The CDR3 runs 15 residues. The junction had 2 bases not matched to a gene; V was cut back by 2 bases and J by 7 bases. CDR3 nucleotide sequence: TGTGCCAGCAGTTTAGTGGACAGGGGGAATTCACCCCTCCACTTT. Its protein product is CASSLVDRGNSPLHF.